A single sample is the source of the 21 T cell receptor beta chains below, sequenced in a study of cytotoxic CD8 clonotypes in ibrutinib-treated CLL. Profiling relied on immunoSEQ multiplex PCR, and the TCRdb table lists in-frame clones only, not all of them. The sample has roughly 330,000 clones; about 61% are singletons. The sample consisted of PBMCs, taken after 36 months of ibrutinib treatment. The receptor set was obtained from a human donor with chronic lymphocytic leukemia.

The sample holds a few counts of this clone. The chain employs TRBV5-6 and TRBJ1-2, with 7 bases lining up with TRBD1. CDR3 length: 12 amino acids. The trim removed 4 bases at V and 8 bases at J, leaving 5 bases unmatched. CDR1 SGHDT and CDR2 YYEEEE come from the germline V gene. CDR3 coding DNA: TGTGCCAGCAGCGAGGGACAGCGGGGCTACACCTTC. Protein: CASSEGQRGYTF.

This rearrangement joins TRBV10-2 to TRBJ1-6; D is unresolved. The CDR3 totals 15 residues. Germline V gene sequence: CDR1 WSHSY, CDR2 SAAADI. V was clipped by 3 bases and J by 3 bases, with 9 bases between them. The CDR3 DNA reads TGCGCCAGCAGTGAACAGATTAACTATAATTCACCCCTCCACTTT. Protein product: CASSEQINYNSPLHF.

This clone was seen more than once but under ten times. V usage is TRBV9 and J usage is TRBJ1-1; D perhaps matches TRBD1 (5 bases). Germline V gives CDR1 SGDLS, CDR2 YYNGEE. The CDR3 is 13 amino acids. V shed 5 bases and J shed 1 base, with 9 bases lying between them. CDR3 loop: CASRDTGNTEAFF. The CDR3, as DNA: TGTGCCAGCAGGGATACAGGGAACACTGAAGCTTTCTTT.

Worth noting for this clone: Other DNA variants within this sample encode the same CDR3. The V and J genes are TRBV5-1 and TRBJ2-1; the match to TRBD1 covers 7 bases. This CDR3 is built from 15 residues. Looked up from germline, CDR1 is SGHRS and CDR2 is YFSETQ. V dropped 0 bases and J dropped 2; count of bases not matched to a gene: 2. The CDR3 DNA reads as TGCGCCAGCAGCTTGGCACAGGGGACCTACAATGAGCAGTTCTTC. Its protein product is CASSLAQGTYNEQFF.

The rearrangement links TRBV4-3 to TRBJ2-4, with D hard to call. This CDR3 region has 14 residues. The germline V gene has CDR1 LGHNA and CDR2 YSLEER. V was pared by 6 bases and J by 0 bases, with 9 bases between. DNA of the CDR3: TGCGCCAGCAGTTCAAGATTAGCCAAAAACATTCAGTACTTC. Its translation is CASSSRLAKNIQYF.

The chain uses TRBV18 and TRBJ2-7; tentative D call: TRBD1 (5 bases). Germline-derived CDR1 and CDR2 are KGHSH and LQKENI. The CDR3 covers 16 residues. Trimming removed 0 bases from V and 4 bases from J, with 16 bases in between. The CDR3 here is CASSPPGSDKPYEQYF. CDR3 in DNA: TGTGCCAGCTCACCACCAGGATCGGACAAGCCTTACGAGCAGTACTTC.

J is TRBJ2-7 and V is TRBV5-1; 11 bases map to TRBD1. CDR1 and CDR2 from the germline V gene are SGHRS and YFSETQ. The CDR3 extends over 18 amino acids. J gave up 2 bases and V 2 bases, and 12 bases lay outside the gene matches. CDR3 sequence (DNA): TGCGCCAGCAGCTTTTGCGGGACAGGGGGATGTAGAGCCTACGAGCAGTACTTC. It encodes CASSFCGTGGCRAYEQYF.

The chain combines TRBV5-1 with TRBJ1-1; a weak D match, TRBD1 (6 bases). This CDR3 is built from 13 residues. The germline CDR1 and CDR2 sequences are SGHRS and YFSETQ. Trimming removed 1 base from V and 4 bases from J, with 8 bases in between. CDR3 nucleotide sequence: TGCGCCAGCAGCTTGAGGGGGACCACTGAAGCTTTCTTT. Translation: CASSLRGTTEAFF. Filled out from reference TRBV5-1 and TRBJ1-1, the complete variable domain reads KAGVTQTPRYLIKTRGQQVTLSCSPISGHRSVSWYQQTPGQGLQFLFEYFSETQRNKGNFPGRFSGRQFSNSRSEMNVSTLELGDSALYLCASSLRGTTEAFFGQGTRLTVV.

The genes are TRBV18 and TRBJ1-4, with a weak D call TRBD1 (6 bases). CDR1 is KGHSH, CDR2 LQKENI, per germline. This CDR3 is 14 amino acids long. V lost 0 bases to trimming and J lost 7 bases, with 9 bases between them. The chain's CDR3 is CASSPPGTFEKLFF. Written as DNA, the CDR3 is TGTGCCAGCTCACCACCTGGGACATTTGAAAAACTGTTTTTT.

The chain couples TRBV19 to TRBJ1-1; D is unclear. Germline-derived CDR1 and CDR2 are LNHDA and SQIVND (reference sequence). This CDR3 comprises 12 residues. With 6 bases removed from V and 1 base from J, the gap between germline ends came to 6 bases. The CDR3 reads CASRRKNTEAFF. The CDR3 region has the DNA TGTGCCAGTAGACGGAAGAACACTGAAGCTTTCTTT.

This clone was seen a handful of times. This chain's CDR3 is CASSASRVGQFF. The CDR3 DNA sequence: TGTGCCAGCAGTGCCTCCAGGGTGGGGCAGTTCTTC. The chain joins TRBV27 to TRBJ2-1; a weak D match, TRBD1 (5 bases). CDR3 length equals 12 residues. V was shortened by 5 bases and J by 12 bases, with 14 bases between the two germline ends. CDR1 and CDR2 (germline): MNHEY, SMNVEV (reference sequence).

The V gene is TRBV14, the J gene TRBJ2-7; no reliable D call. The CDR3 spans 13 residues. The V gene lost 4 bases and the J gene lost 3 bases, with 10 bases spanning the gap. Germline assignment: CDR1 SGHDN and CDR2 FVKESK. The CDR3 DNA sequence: TGTGCCAGCAGCCGTGGCGGCGGCTACGAGCAGTACTTC. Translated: CASSRGGGYEQYF.

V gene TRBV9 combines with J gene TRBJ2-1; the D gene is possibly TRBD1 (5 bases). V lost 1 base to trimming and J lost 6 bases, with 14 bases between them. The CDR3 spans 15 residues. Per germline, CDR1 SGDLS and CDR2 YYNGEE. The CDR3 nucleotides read TGTGCCAGCAGCGTATCGAAGGGGTTAGGCAATGAGCAGTTCTTC. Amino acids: CASSVSKGLGNEQFF.

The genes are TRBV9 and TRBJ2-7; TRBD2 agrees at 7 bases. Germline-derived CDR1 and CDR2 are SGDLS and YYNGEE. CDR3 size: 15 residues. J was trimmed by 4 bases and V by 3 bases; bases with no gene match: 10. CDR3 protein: CASSEGLAGDYEQYF. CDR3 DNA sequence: TGTGCCAGCAGCGAAGGTCTCGCGGGAGATTACGAGCAGTACTTC. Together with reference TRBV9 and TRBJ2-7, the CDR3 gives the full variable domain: DSGVTQTPKHLITATGQRVTLRCSPRSGDLSVYWYQQSLDQGLQFLIQYYNGEERAKGNILERFSAQQFPDLHSELNLSSLELGDSALYFCASSEGLAGDYEQYFGPGTRLTVT.

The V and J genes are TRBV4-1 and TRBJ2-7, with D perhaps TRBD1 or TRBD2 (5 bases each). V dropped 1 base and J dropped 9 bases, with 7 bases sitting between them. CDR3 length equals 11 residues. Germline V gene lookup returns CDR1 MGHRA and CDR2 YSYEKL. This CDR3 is CASSQGGWQYF. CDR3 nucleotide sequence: TGCGCCAGCAGCCAAGGGGGGTGGCAGTACTTC.

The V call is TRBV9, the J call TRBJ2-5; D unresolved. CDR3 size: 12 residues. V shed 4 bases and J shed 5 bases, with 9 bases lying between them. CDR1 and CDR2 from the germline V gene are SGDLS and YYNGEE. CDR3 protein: CASSPPRETQYF. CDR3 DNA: TGTGCCAGCAGCCCCCCCAGGGAGACCCAGTACTTC. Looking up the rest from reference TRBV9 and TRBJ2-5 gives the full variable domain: DSGVTQTPKHLITATGQRVTLRCSPRSGDLSVYWYQQSLDQGLQFLIQYYNGEERAKGNILERFSAQQFPDLHSELNLSSLELGDSALYFCASSPPRETQYFGPGTRLLVL.

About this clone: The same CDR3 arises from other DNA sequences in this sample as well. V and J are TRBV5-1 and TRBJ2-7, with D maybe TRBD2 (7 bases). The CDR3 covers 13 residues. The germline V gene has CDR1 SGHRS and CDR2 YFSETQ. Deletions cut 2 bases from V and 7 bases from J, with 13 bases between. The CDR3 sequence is CASSFGGGDEQYF. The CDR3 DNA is TGCGCCAGCAGCTTTGGGGGGGGCGATGAGCAGTACTTC.

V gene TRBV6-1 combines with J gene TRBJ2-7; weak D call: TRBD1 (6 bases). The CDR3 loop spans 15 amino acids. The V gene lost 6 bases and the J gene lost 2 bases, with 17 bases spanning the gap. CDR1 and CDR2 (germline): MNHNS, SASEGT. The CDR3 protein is CASSADRPLTYEQYF. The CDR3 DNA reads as TGTGCCAGCAGCGCGGACAGACCCCTGACCTACGAGCAGTACTTC.

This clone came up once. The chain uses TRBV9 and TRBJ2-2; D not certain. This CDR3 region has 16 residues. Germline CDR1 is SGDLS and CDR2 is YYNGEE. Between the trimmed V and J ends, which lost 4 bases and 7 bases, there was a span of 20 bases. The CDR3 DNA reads TGTGCCAGCAGCCGCGCGGCGACAAGGAAAATCGGGGAGCTGTTTTTT. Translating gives CASSRAATRKIGELFF.

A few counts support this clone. In DNA, the CDR3 is TGCGCCAGCAGCTTGGACGGGGCTAGAAATTCACCCCTCCACTTT. Residues: CASSLDGARNSPLHF. The gene calls are TRBV5-1 and TRBJ1-6, with D possibly TRBD1 on 5 matching bases. CDR3 size: 15 residues. Deletions cut 0 bases from V and 7 bases from J, with 11 bases between. The germline V gene encodes CDR1 SGHRS and CDR2 YFSETQ.

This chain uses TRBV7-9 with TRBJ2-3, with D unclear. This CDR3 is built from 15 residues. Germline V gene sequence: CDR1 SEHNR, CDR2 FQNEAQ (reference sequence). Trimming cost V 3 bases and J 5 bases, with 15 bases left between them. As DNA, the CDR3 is TGTGCCAGCAGCTTCAGCCCTATCCTGGGAGATACGCAGTATTTT. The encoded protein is CASSFSPILGDTQYF.